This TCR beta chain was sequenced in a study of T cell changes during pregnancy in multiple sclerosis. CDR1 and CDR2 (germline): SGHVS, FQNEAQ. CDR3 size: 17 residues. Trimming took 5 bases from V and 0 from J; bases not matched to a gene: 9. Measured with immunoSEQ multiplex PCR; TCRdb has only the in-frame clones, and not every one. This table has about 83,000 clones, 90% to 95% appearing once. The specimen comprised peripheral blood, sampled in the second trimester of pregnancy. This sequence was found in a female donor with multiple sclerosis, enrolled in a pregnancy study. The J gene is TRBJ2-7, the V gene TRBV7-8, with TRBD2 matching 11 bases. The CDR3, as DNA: TGTGCCAGCAGCCCGATGGGACTAGCGGTCATCTCCTACGAGCAGTACTTC. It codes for CASSPMGLAVISYEQYF.